The 6 T cell receptor beta chains presented below share a single source sample, sequenced in a study of shared clonotypes between healthy human individuals. TCRdb keeps only in-frame clones here, not all; method: immunoSEQ multiplex PCR. The profile shows 1,400,000 or so clones, approximately 98.5% of them singletons. Sample: naive CD4+ T cells sorted from blood. Subset in this sample: CD45RA+ positively selected. The receptors stem from a man between 25 and 39 years old in good health.

This sequence joins TRBV11-2 and TRBJ2-5; TRBD1 might be the D (6 bases). The CDR3 runs to 16 residues. V gave up 5 bases and J gave up 3 bases, with 19 bases separating them. Germline-derived CDR1 and CDR2 are SGHAT and FQNNGV. CDR3 sequence: CASSPPRQVREETQYF. CDR3 nucleotides: TGTGCCAGCAGCCCCCCCCGACAGGTTCGGGAAGAGACCCAGTACTTC. Full variable domain (remainder filled in from reference TRBV11-2 and TRBJ2-5): EAGVAQSPRYKIIEKRQSVAFWCNPISGHATLYWYQQILGQGPKLLIQFQNNGVVDDSQLPKDRFSAERLKGVDSTLKIQPAKLEDSAVYLCASSPPRQVREETQYFGPGTRLLVL.

CDR3 region: CASTGGRRRETQYF. The CDR3 nucleotides read TGTGCCAGTACTGGAGGGAGGCGTCGAGAGACCCAGTACTTC. The J gene is TRBJ2-5, the V gene TRBV28, with D perhaps TRBD2 (6 bases). Trimming left V 9 bases short and J 4 bases short, with 18 bases between. The V gene's germline CDR1 is MDHEN and CDR2 SYDVKM. The CDR3 consists of 14 residues.

The gene calls are TRBV28 and TRBJ1-1; the D is unclear. Trimming pared 6 bases from V and 4 bases from J, leaving 15 bases between. The V gene's germline CDR1 is MDHEN and CDR2 SYDVKM. This CDR3 contains 14 residues. The CDR3 DNA reads as TGTGCCAGCAGCCCACACAAGGTCTCCACTGAAGCTTTCTTT. Its translation is CASSPHKVSTEAFF.

The chain has TRBV29-1 and TRBJ2-1; a weak D match, TRBD1 (6 bases). The CDR3 totals 17 residues. V was trimmed by 0 bases and J by 5 bases, leaving 20 bases between them. CDR1 SQVTM and CDR2 ANQGSEA come from the germline V gene. CDR3 sequence reads: CSVEEPQGTDFNNEQFF. The CDR3 DNA is TGCAGCGTTGAAGAACCACAGGGTACCGACTTCAACAATGAGCAGTTCTTC.

The CDR3 DNA is TGTGCCAGCAGCTTGGATCCGCACGAGCAGTACTTC. Encoded protein: CASSLDPHEQYF. The gene calls are TRBV5-4 and TRBJ2-7, with unresolved D. This CDR3 region has 12 residues. The germline CDR1 and CDR2 sequences are SGHNT and YYREEE (reference sequence). The V end was cut by 0 bases, the J end by 5 bases, with 6 bases between.

The V gene is TRBV4-2, the J gene TRBJ2-7; D is ambiguous. The ends were cut back, 4 bases at V and 2 bases at J, with 24 bases in the middle. The germline V gene has CDR1 LGHNA and CDR2 YNFKEQ. The CDR3 consists of 18 residues. CDR3 sequence reads: CASSRQRGAAPTPYEQYF. Written as DNA, the CDR3 is TGTGCCAGCAGCCGACAAAGAGGAGCTGCCCCTACTCCCTACGAGCAGTACTTC.